A single sample gave rise to the 26 T cell receptor beta chains below, sequenced in a study of blood T cell repertoires in COVID-19. Clones were sequenced by immunoSEQ multiplex PCR, and TCRdb holds only the in-frame ones, with some missing. The sample has under 110,000 clones, over 55% seen once. The source material was peripheral blood. The receptors shown here come from a human donor with acute or convalescent COVID-19. The donor label of this sample is uncertain.

The chain combines TRBV27 with TRBJ1-6, with TRBD1 identical over 9 bases. There are 15 residues in the CDR3. The V segment lost 3 bases and the J segment 10 bases; nucleotides outside the gene matches: 7. Germline V gene sequence: CDR1 MNHEY, CDR2 SMNVEV (reference sequence). CDR3 sequence reads: CASSLDRGDWSPLHF. CDR3 DNA sequence: TGTGCCAGCAGTTTGGACAGGGGAGATTGGTCACCCCTCCACTTT.

This chain joins TRBV4-1 and TRBJ2-7; 9 nucleotides match TRBD1. The junction had 16 bases not matched to a gene; V was cut back by 0 bases and J by 4 bases. The CDR3 length is 19 residues. In germline, CDR1 is MGHRA, CDR2 YSYEKL. CDR3 region: CASSQDQGGQGVALYEQYF. The DNA for the CDR3 is TGCGCCAGCAGCCAAGACCAGGGGGGACAGGGAGTAGCACTTTACGAGCAGTACTTC.

V usage is TRBV10-3 and J usage is TRBJ1-2; 8 bases are shared with TRBD1. V was pared by 6 bases and J by 7 bases, with 7 bases of the junction left unmatched. Germline CDR1 is ENHRY and CDR2 is SYGVKD. This CDR3 region has 13 residues. For the CDR3, the DNA is TGTGCCATCAGCGAGACAGGGGCGGGTGGCTACACCTTC. Translated, it gives CAISETGAGGYTF.

The CDR3 loop is CASSVRLGPFSYNEQFF. CDR3 sequence (DNA): TGTGCCAGCAGCGTAAGGCTAGGCCCCTTCTCCTACAATGAGCAGTTCTTC. This rearrangement joins TRBV9 to TRBJ2-1; D not certain. V dropped 1 base and J dropped 0 bases, with 14 bases sitting between them. The CDR3 loop spans 17 amino acids. Germline CDR1 SGDLS, CDR2 YYNGEE. The entire variable domain, with the rest obtained from reference TRBV9 and TRBJ2-1, is as follows: DSGVTQTPKHLITATGQRVTLRCSPRSGDLSVYWYQQSLDQGLQFLIQYYNGEERAKGNILERFSAQQFPDLHSELNLSSLELGDSALYFCASSVRLGPFSYNEQFFGPGTRLTVL.

This chain links TRBV24-1 with TRBJ1-5, with 8 bases that match TRBD1. The V and J ends lost 9 bases and 6 bases, in that order; junction bases with no gene match: 12. This CDR3 contains 15 residues. CDR1 and CDR2 from the germline V gene are KGHDR and SFDVKD. CDR3 DNA sequence: TGTGCCACCTCCTCGGGGGCAGGGGGCGGTCAGCCCCAGCATTTT. Translating gives CATSSGAGGGQPQHF.

This chain connects TRBV4-1 to TRBJ2-2, with 8 positions matching TRBD2. Looked up from germline, CDR1 is MGHRA and CDR2 is YSYEKL. The CDR3 sequence is 19 residues long. V lost 3 bases to trimming and J lost 4 bases; unmatched junction nucleotides: 16. In DNA form, the CDR3 reads TGCGCCAGCAGCCACCCTTCGGGACGGGGGGGCCAGGGCACCGGGGAGCTGTTTTTT. Translation gives CASSHPSGRGGQGTGELFF.

This clone has only one observation. The chain uses TRBV19 and TRBJ1-1; 11 bases match TRBD1. This CDR3 is 14 amino acids long. The germline CDR1 and CDR2 sequences are LNHDA and SQIVND (reference sequence). The V segment lost 5 bases and the J segment 5 bases; nucleotides outside the gene matches: 4. In DNA form, the CDR3 reads TGTGCCAGTAGTGGGACAGGGGGTTCTACTGAAGCTTTCTTT. The encoded protein is CASSGTGGSTEAFF.

The V gene is TRBV5-1, the J gene TRBJ1-2, with 8 bases aligning to TRBD1. Germline CDR1 reads SGHRS; CDR2 reads YFSETQ. The CDR3 has 17 amino acids. The J segment lost 3 bases and the V segment lost 4 bases, leaving 14 bases of the junction unmatched. DNA of the CDR3: TGCGCCAGCAGCCCAGGACAGGGTTGGCGGGGAGACTATGGCTACACCTTC. Translating gives CASSPGQGWRGDYGYTF.

The V gene is TRBV18, the J gene TRBJ1-1; D is ambiguous. The germline V and J ends were trimmed by 3 bases and 6 bases, with 11 bases remaining between them. CDR3 size: 13 residues. Germline CDR1 and CDR2: KGHSH and LQKENI. Written as DNA, the CDR3 is TGTGCCAGCTCACCGCCGGGATGGGCTGAAGCTTTCTTT. It yields the protein CASSPPGWAEAFF.

This chain links TRBV30 with TRBJ1-2; the match to TRBD1 covers 7 bases. The CDR3 runs to 12 residues. V lost 0 bases, J lost 8 bases, and 3 bases stayed unmatched. The germline V gene encodes CDR1 GTSNPN and CDR2 SVGIG (reference sequence). The DNA for the CDR3 is TGTGCCTGGAGTGTACAGGGGAACGGCTACACCTTC. Protein: CAWSVQGNGYTF.

V is TRBV7-9 and J is TRBJ2-3; TRBD2 aligns across 9 bases. The CDR3 runs 14 residues. CDR1 is SEHNR and CDR2 is FQNEAQ in the germline V gene (reference sequence). The V and J ends lost 10 bases and 6 bases, in that order; junction bases with no gene match: 11. The CDR3 DNA follows: TGTGCCACCACCCAGCGGGGGGCCACGGATACGCAGTATTTT. The encoded protein is CATTQRGATDTQYF.

There are a few counts of this clone. The chain carries TRBV2 and TRBJ1-1; no definite D call. Germline V lookup: CDR1 SNHLY, CDR2 FYNNEI. This CDR3 has 13 amino acids. The V end lost 8 bases, the J end lost 0 bases, and 10 bases lay between the germline ends. CDR3 in DNA: TGTGCCAGCGCCCAAGACATGAACACTGAAGCTTTCTTT. Residues: CASAQDMNTEAFF.

This chain links TRBV18 with TRBJ1-3, with a weak D call TRBD1 (5 bases). Trimming cost V 4 bases and J 2 bases, with 12 bases left between them. CDR1 is KGHSH, CDR2 LQKENI, per germline. The CDR3 is 15 amino acids. The CDR3 DNA reads as TGTGCCAGCTCACGAACGACAGACGCTGGAAACACCATATATTTT. Protein product: CASSRTTDAGNTIYF.

J is TRBJ2-3 and V is TRBV5-1, with unresolved D. V was shortened by 4 bases and J by 0 bases, with 12 bases between the two germline ends. From germline, CDR1 is SGHRS and CDR2 YFSETQ. This CDR3 is built from 15 residues. The DNA for the CDR3 is TGCGCCAGCAGCGGCGGAGTCTCTAGCACAGATACGCAGTATTTT. Translated, it gives CASSGGVSSTDTQYF.

The rearrangement links TRBV11-2 to TRBJ1-1; TRBD1 aligns across 7 bases. The V gene's germline CDR1 is SGHAT and CDR2 FQNNGV. After removal of 5 bases from V and 2 bases from J, the junction contained 8 bases not matched to a gene. CDR3 length: 15 residues. The CDR3 DNA is TGTGCCAGCAGCCCCACCGGGACAGTTAACACTGAAGCTTTCTTT. Translating it yields CASSPTGTVNTEAFF.

With regard to this clone: Additional DNA sequences in this sample encode the identical CDR3. CDR3 nucleotides: TGTGCCACCAGTGATTTGTCGTTCGGAGGTACAGATACGCAGTATTTT. This gives the protein CATSDLSFGGTDTQYF. The chain recombines TRBV24-1 with TRBJ2-3; D perhaps matches TRBD2 (5 bases). V was cut by 0 bases and J by 3 bases, with 12 bases left in between. Germline-derived CDR1 and CDR2 are KGHDR and SFDVKD. The CDR3 is 16 amino acids.

V and J are TRBV7-2 and TRBJ2-1; TRBD1 agrees at 8 bases. With V trimmed by 5 bases and J by 6 bases, 9 bases remained unmatched. Germline loops: CDR1 SGHTA, CDR2 FQGNSA. CDR3 length equals 15 residues. The CDR3 nucleotides read TGTGCCAGCAGCCTATGGGACAGGCGTTCCAATGAGCAGTTCTTC. It specifies CASSLWDRRSNEQFF.

V and J are TRBV13 and TRBJ2-1; TRBD2 matches at 9 bases. V gave up 4 bases and J gave up 3 bases; unmatched junction bases: 4. The CDR3 consists of 15 residues. CDR1 PRHDT and CDR2 FYEKMQ come from the germline V gene (reference sequence). The CDR3 nucleotides are TGTGCCAGCAGCTCGCGGGGGGGCCTCTACAATGAGCAGTTCTTC. Translating it yields CASSSRGGLYNEQFF.

The chain recombines TRBV6-5 with TRBJ1-1, with unresolved D. The CDR3 runs 11 residues. V lost 6 bases to trimming and J lost 8 bases, with 10 bases between them. Germline CDR1 MNHEY, CDR2 SVGAGI. In DNA form, the CDR3 reads TGTGCCAGCAGGAGGCAAGTCGAAGCTTTCTTT. Protein: CASRRQVEAFF.

The CDR3 loop reads CASSESGSRGGNEKLFF. As DNA, the CDR3 is TGCGCCAGCAGTGAGTCCGGGAGTAGGGGAGGTAATGAAAAACTGTTTTTT. V is TRBV10-2 and J is TRBJ1-4; perhaps TRBD1 as D (5 bases). This CDR3 spans 17 amino acids. In germline, CDR1 is WSHSY, CDR2 SAAADI. With 0 bases removed from V and 4 bases from J, the gap between germline ends came to 15 bases.

CDR3 in amino acids: CASSTTRDTQYF. The CDR3 coding sequence is TGTGCCAGCAGCACCACGAGAGATACGCAGTATTTT. The V and J genes are TRBV11-2 and TRBJ2-3; D is ambiguous. In germline, CDR1 is SGHAT, CDR2 FQNNGV. The CDR3 is 12 amino acids. Trimming stripped 5 bases from V and 5 bases from J, with 8 bases between.

Here the CDR3 reads CSVGGQGALGGYTF. In DNA form, the CDR3 reads TGCAGCGTGGGGGGACAGGGGGCCTTAGGCGGCTACACCTTC. This chain joins TRBV29-1 and TRBJ1-2, with 12 bases that match TRBD1. Trimming at V came to 6 bases and at J to 8 bases, leaving 10 bases not matched to a gene. CDR1 is SQVTM and CDR2 is ANQGSEA in the germline V gene. CDR3 length: 14 amino acids.

V is TRBV9 and J is TRBJ2-2, with D unresolved. The germline V and J ends were trimmed by 0 bases and 3 bases, with 6 bases remaining between them. Germline CDR1 reads SGDLS; CDR2 reads YYNGEE. This CDR3 is built from 14 residues. Written as DNA, the CDR3 is TGTGCCAGCAGCGTAGCGACTCACACCGGGGAGCTGTTTTTT. Its protein is CASSVATHTGELFF.

V is TRBV7-2 and J is TRBJ2-3; no definite D call. This CDR3 is 19 amino acids long. Trimming pared 1 base from V and 7 bases from J, leaving 27 bases between. In germline, CDR1 is SGHTA, CDR2 FQGNSA. The CDR3 spells CASSLEAGLGTHTRHTQYF. CDR3 coding DNA: TGTGCCAGCAGCTTAGAAGCTGGCCTAGGAACACACACACGACATACGCAGTATTTT.

The chain recombines TRBV25-1 with TRBJ1-3; no firm D call. The CDR3 runs to 14 residues. Germline CDR1 MGHDK, CDR2 SYGVNS. V was cut by 2 bases and J by 6 bases, with 11 bases left in between. The CDR3 DNA reads TGTGCCAGCAGTGAACGGGATTGGGCAAACACCATATATTTT. Its protein is CASSERDWANTIYF.

This chain uses TRBV5-8 with TRBJ1-4; tentatively, D is TRBD1 (5 bases). CDR1 is SGHTS, CDR2 YDEGEE, per germline. The CDR3 consists of 15 residues. V was clipped by 4 bases and J by 2 bases, with 12 bases between them. The CDR3 DNA sequence: TGTGCCAGCAGCCCGTGGGGCACCACTAATGAAAAACTGTTTTTT. Protein sequence: CASSPWGTTNEKLFF.